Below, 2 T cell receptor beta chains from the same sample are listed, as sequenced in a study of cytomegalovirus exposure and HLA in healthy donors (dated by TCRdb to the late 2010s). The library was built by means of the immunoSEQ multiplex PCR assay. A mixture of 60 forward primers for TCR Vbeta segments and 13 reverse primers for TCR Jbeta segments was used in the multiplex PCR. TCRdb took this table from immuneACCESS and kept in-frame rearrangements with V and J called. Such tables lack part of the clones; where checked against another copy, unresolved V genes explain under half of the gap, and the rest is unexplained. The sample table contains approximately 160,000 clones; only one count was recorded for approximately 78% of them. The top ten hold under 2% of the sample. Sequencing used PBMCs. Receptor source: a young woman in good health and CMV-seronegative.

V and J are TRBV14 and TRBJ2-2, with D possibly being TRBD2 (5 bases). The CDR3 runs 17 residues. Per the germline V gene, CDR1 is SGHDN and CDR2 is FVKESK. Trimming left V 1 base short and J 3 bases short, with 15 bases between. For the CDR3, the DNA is TGTGCCAGCAGCCAAGTTCAATGGCTAGCTGACACCGGGGAGCTGTTTTTT. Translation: CASSQVQWLADTGELFF. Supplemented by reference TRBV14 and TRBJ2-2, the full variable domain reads EAGVTQFPSHSVIEKGQTVTLRCDPISGHDNLYWYRRVMGKEIKFLLHFVKESKQDESGMPNNRFLAERTGGTYSTLKVQPAELEDSGVYFCASSQVQWLADTGELFFGEGSRLTVL.

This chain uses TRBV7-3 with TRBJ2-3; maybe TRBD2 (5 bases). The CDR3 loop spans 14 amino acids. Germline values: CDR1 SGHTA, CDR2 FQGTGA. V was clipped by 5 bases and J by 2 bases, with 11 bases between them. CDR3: CASSPEGFTDTQYF. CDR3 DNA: TGTGCCAGCAGCCCCGAGGGATTCACAGATACGCAGTATTTT.